This TCR beta chain was identified during a study of shared clonotypes between healthy human individuals (TCRdb year 2020). As for the study more broadly: The cohort included three men and a couple of women between 18 and 49 years of age. For each donor, CD4 naive and CD4 memory were each run on three plates, CD8 naive on two plates, and CD8 memory on one plate. To estimate repertoire size and how much clonotype sharing occurs between individuals, the study deeply sequenced the blood TCR repertoires of several healthy adults. Different laboratories and diverse techniques were used to prepare libraries and sequence TCR repertoires, to increase sequencing depth and limit assay-specific biases. Leukapheresis yielded between about 0.85 and 9 billion PBMCs per donor. Study-level results and caveats: Based on pairwise subsampling, the degree of clonotype sharing among donors was expected to be affected by sequencing depth. Clonotypes shared by all four sorted-subset donors showed higher generation probabilities than non-shared clonotypes. The small number of donors limited the genetic and exposure-history diversity represented. Estimated clonotype richness was generally larger for naive than for memory subsets. Incomplete sequencing was indicated by rarefaction of sorted-subset datasets, despite the large sequencing depth. Only blood was sampled, and tissue TCR repertoires likely differ from those in blood. Sharing across several donors was observed for about 5% of naive CD4, 3% to 3.5% of naive CD8, roughly 2.3% of memory CD4, and about 0.4% of memory CD8 clonotypes.

Details on this clone: Which antigen it targets is not known. Base quality data are lacking; no much larger clone is found one base away.

Using the deep immunoSEQ assay, multiplex PCR amplified TCR CDR3 regions from genomic DNA. For each cell subset, the extracted genomic DNA was distributed evenly across all wells of several immunoSEQ 96-well plates, and each plate served as one replicate. For sorted subsets, 150 to 200 ng genomic DNA, equal to 30,000 to 35,000 T cell genomes, was loaded into each replicate PCR. Purified libraries were measured with a Qubit 3.0 fluorometer, size-checked on a Bioanalyzer 2100, and measured again with the KAPA Library Quantification kit. Each immunoSEQ 96-well plate was sequenced on its own single-read 150-cycle Illumina NextSeq 550 flow cell. As for the original processing: Because the immunoSEQ output held only junctional sequences and lacked quality scores, the filtering could not match the filtering applied to full-length reads. Sequences were annotated with PyIR, a Python wrapper for IgBLAST v1.9, using IMGT germline references to assign V/J genes and CDR3. Reads were removed for weak V/J assignments (E-value above 1e-6), missing CDR3, stop codons, out-of-frame junctions, or ambiguous translated residues. V3J clonotypes were defined as sequences sharing the same inferred V gene, J gene, and CDR3 amino acid sequence. To compute the percentage overlap between repertoires, the number of shared unique clonotypes was divided by the size of the smaller repertoire. RTK rarefaction, the Chao1 estimator, and Recon v2.1 estimates of unobserved clonotypes were used to assess repertoire richness. Generation probabilities for all TCRbeta clonotypes obtained by the gDNA method from four donors were computed using OLGA. The immuneACCESS repertoire file appears here via TCRdb, limited to in-frame rearrangements. These files lack a portion of the clones; in checked studies, under half of the deficit traces to unresolved V genes, and the cause of the others is not known. The V and J calls and the clone size are those of that table, but D and trimming were determined from the DNA. The sample data list about 2.1 million clones, and just under 95% of these were observed just once. About 1.7% of the sample comes from the top ten.

V loses 4 bases, J loses 5 bases, and the germline ends lie 26 bases apart. The CDR3 spans 18 residues, from the cysteine through the phenylalanine. Only the CDR3 DNA stays, 54 bases, in frame from base 1. The germline V gene gives CDR1 as MDHEN and CDR2 as SYDVKM. For the CD8 naive samples, CD45RO-negative cells were positively selected for CCR7, yielding a CD45RA+CCR7+ population from which TemRA cells were excluded. The donors were healthy, HIV-negative adults with no recently reported acute infections or vaccinations. All donors were Caucasian adults living in Nashville, Tennessee, USA. After blood collection by leukapheresis, PBMCs were isolated using Ficoll-Histopaque density gradient centrifugation and then cryopreserved in the vapor phase of liquid nitrogen. Analytical flow cytometry was used to check the purity and quantity of every magnetically sorted T cell population. Genomic DNA was isolated from every sorted fraction and measured by UV absorbance on a Nanodrop 2000c.

The V and J segments used are TRBV28 and TRBJ2-5, with the D call perhaps TRBD1 or TRBD2, as 5 bases match in each case. The sequence was collected from a man between 18 and 29 years old in good health. Some clones in this sample may be carry-over from other donors' samples. What was sequenced was naive CD8+ T cells from PBMCs. The sample's cell subset or site label, decoded: CD45RA+CCR7+. The encoded CDR3 is CASSSGAGTEGMKETQYF. In nucleotides, the sequence is TGTGCCAGCAGTTCCGGTGCAGGGACGGAAGGGATGAAGGAGACCCAGTACTTC.